These T cell receptor beta chains were read from a single sample in a study of blood T cell repertoires in COVID-19. The table came from immunoSEQ multiplex PCR; TCRdb's copy has only in-frame clones and leaves some out. The data contain about 120,000 clones, approximately 87% of them singletons. Sequencing used peripheral blood. The receptor source for this set is a woman aged 45-65 years with acute or convalescent COVID-19. Both conserved end residues are part of each CDR3. D genes are given only for firm matches. Clone size is shown for a subset of rows, as once, few, many or a class of expanded clone.

v_gene	abundance	j_gene	d_gene	CDR3aa	CDR3nt
TRBV3-1/TRBV3-2	-	TRBJ1-3	-	CASSQDHYSGNTIYF	TGTGCCAGCAGCCAAGACCACTACTCTGGAAACACCATATATTTT
TRBV2	-	TRBJ1-4	TRBD1	CASGTGPREKLFF	TGTGCCAGCGGGACAGGGCCTCGCGAAAAACTGTTTTTT
TRBV18	-	TRBJ1-6	-	CASSPDRQAPLHF	TGTGCCAGCTCACCTGACAGGCAAGCACCCCTCCACTTT
TRBV5-1	once	TRBJ1-2	TRBD1	CASSLGQGNGYTF	TGCGCCAGCAGCTTGGGACAGGGAAATGGCTACACCTTC
TRBV25-1	-	TRBJ1-2	-	CASSENNGYTF	TGTGCCAGCAGTGAAAATAATGGCTACACCTTC
TRBV6-4	-	TRBJ2-1	TRBD2	CASSDSGLGGNEQFF	TGTGCCAGCAGTGACTCGGGACTAGGAGGGAATGAGCAGTTCTTC
TRBV6-2/TRBV6-3	-	TRBJ2-1	TRBD2	CASSYSGLAGDFSYNEQFF	TGTGCCAGCAGTTACTCAGGACTAGCGGGGGATTTCTCCTACAATGAGCAGTTCTTC
TRBV11-2	-	TRBJ1-1	-	CASSLVGGRLNTEAFF	TGTGCCAGCAGCTTAGTGGGGGGGCGGTTAAACACTGAAGCTTTCTTT
TRBV24-1	-	TRBJ2-5	TRBD2	CATSDSRGGRQETQYF	TGTGCCACCAGTGATTCCCGGGGAGGGCGGCAAGAGACCCAGTACTTC
TRBV16	-	TRBJ2-1	-	CASSRPAAYNEQFF	TGTGCCAGCAGCCGTCCCGCGGCCTACAATGAGCAGTTCTTC
TRBV11-2	-	TRBJ2-3	-	CASSPKGRADTQYF	TGTGCCAGCAGCCCCAAGGGGCGCGCAGATACGCAGTATTTT
TRBV6-5	-	TRBJ2-7	TRBD1	CASRRQGVRYEQYF	TGTGCCAGCAGACGACAGGGGGTCCGCTACGAGCAGTACTTC
TRBV5-1	-	TRBJ2-5	-	CASSSTSPMETQYF	TGCGCCAGCAGCTCCACTAGCCCTATGGAGACCCAGTACTTC
TRBV7-2	-	TRBJ2-7	-	CASRGDTKPYEQYF	TGTGCCAGCAGAGGGGACACAAAACCCTACGAGCAGTACTTC
TRBV11-3	-	TRBJ2-7	TRBD1	CASSRTGGSVEQYF	TGTGCCAGCAGCCGGACAGGGGGATCCGTCGAGCAGTACTTC
TRBV19	-	TRBJ1-3	-	CASSIEHRVYSGNTIYF	TGTGCCAGTAGTATAGAACACAGGGTATACTCTGGAAACACCATATATTTT
TRBV7-9	-	TRBJ2-3	TRBD1	CASSFTGGYTDTQYF	TGTGCCAGCAGCTTCACAGGGGGGTACACAGATACGCAGTATTTT
TRBV6-2/TRBV6-3	-	TRBJ2-2	-	CASSTGTIGELFF	TGTGCCAGCAGTACTGGGACAATCGGGGAGCTGTTTTTT
TRBV12-5	-	TRBJ1-1	TRBD1	CASGSLRPQGAGTEAFF	TGTGCTAGTGGTTCCCTTCGACCACAGGGGGCGGGCACTGAAGCTTTCTTT
TRBV30	-	TRBJ1-2	-	CAWSGPGAEANYGYTF	TGTGCCTGGAGTGGGCCAGGGGCGGAAGCTAACTATGGCTACACCTTC
TRBV5-1	-	TRBJ1-2	TRBD1	CASSLEFATGNYGYTF	TGCGCCAGCAGCTTGGAATTCGCGACAGGGAACTATGGCTACACCTTC
TRBV5-1	few	TRBJ1-1	TRBD1	CASSWGDREDTEAFF	TGCGCCAGCAGCTGGGGAGACAGGGAGGACACTGAAGCTTTCTTT
TRBV29-1	-	TRBJ1-2	-	CSVEGARGGYTF	TGCAGCGTCGAAGGGGCCCGGGGAGGCTACACCTTC
TRBV5-1	-	TRBJ2-1	TRBD2	CASSLGLAGVNEQFF	TGCGCCAGCAGCTTGGGACTAGCGGGAGTTAATGAGCAGTTCTTC